The 31 T cell receptor beta chains reported below all come from one sample, sequenced in a study of cytomegalovirus exposure and HLA in healthy donors. A multiplex PCR was run with 60 Vbeta primers and 13 Jbeta primers. Repertoires were generated with immunoSEQ multiplex PCR, while TCRdb's copy carries only in-frame clones and drops some. The sample includes around 26,000 clones. Sequencing was performed on PBMCs. These receptors originate from a male donor in good health and CMV-seropositive.

V is TRBV4-2 and J is TRBJ2-1, with 10 bases fitting TRBD2. From germline, CDR1 is LGHNA and CDR2 YNFKEQ. V shed 3 bases, J shed 7 bases, and the junction held 12 bases outside the gene matches. The CDR3 consists of 17 residues. The chain's CDR3 is CASSQEGPSGSENEQFF. The DNA of the CDR3 is TGTGCCAGCAGCCAGGAGGGGCCTAGCGGGAGTGAGAATGAGCAGTTCTTC.

J is TRBJ2-2 and V is TRBV7-6; a weak D match, TRBD1 (5 bases). V shed 0 bases and J shed 4 bases, with 9 bases lying between them. The CDR3 is 15 residues long. CDR1 and CDR2 (germline): SGHVS, FNYEAQ. The CDR3 loop reads CASSLAERGTGELFF. For the CDR3, the DNA is TGTGCCAGCAGCTTAGCCGAAAGGGGCACCGGGGAGCTGTTTTTT. Full variable domain (missing parts from reference TRBV7-6 and TRBJ2-2): GAGVSQSPRYKVTKRGQDVALRCDPISGHVSLYWYRQALGQGPEFLTYFNYEAQQDKSGLPNDRFSAERPEGSISTLTIQRTEQRDSAMYRCASSLAERGTGELFFGEGSRLTVL.

The CDR3 DNA follows: TGCGCCAGCAGCCAAGAGCAGGTCAATCAGCCCCAGCATTTT. Translated: CASSQEQVNQPQHF. This chain joins TRBV4-3 and TRBJ1-5; the D is unclear. CDR1 LGHNA and CDR2 YSLEER come from the germline V gene. Trimming cost V 0 bases and J 3 bases, with 6 bases left between them. CDR3 size: 14 residues.

The chain links TRBV19 to TRBJ1-5, with 8 nucleotides matching TRBD1. Germline V gives CDR1 LNHDA, CDR2 SQIVND (reference sequence). J lost 3 bases, V lost 4 bases, and 11 bases had no gene match. The CDR3 is 17 amino acids. The CDR3 reads CASSKGQGARDNQPQHF. In nucleotides, the CDR3 is TGTGCCAGTAGTAAGGGTCAGGGGGCGCGGGACAATCAGCCCCAGCATTTT.

V and J are TRBV2 and TRBJ2-1; possibly TRBD1 for D (6 bases). The V gene lost 5 bases and the J gene lost 8 bases, with 13 bases spanning the gap. Per germline, CDR1 SNHLY and CDR2 FYNNEI. The CDR3 consists of 13 residues. CDR3 protein: CASSQSAGDEQFF. Written as DNA, the CDR3 is TGTGCCAGCAGTCAATCGGCAGGGGATGAGCAGTTCTTC. Based on the CDR3 plus reference TRBV2 and TRBJ2-1, the full variable domain is EPEVTQTPSHQVTQMGQEVILRCVPISNHLYFYWYRQILGQKVEFLVSFYNNEISEKSEIFDDQFSVERPDGSNFTLKIRSTKLEDSAMYFCASSQSAGDEQFFGPGTRLTVL.

This rearrangement joins TRBV9 to TRBJ2-1; TRBD2 matches at 8 bases. The V and J ends lost 0 bases and 9 bases, in that order; junction bases with no gene match: 8. Germline loops: CDR1 SGDLS, CDR2 YYNGEE. The CDR3 has 15 residues. The CDR3 DNA reads TGTGCCAGCAGCGTAGCTAAGGGACTAGACAGTGAGCAGTTCTTC. Amino acids: CASSVAKGLDSEQFF.

The chain is built from TRBV30 and TRBJ2-7; D might be TRBD2 (6 bases). The ends were cut back, 3 bases at V and 9 bases at J, with 18 bases in the middle. This CDR3 has 13 amino acids. Per the germline V gene, CDR1 is GTSNPN and CDR2 is SVGIG (reference sequence). The CDR3 DNA reads as TGTGCCTGGAGCCACGGGACTTTAGGTGGGCAGTACTTC. This gives the protein CAWSHGTLGGQYF.

For this clone: An end of the junction differs from the germline gene, which may be a read error. The V call is TRBV30, the J call TRBJ1-3; possible D gene TRBD1, 5 bases. The CDR3 runs to 15 residues. Per germline, CDR1 GTSNPN and CDR2 SVGIG (reference sequence). This CDR3 is CAWSRDSASGNNIYF. The CDR3 bases are TGTGCCTGGAGTCGGGACTCAGCCTCTGGAAACAACATATATTTT.

The chain has TRBV12-2 and TRBJ1-3; TRBD1, as called in the table, went unchecked against the DNA. TRBV12-2 is assigned pseudogene status. There are 18 residues in the CDR3. CDR3: CASRPGGPGQGPGNTIYF. The DNA of the CDR3 is TGTGCAAGTCGCCCGGGGGGTCCGGGACAGGGGCCTGGAAACACCATATATTTT.

The V call is TRBV5-4, the J call TRBJ2-2, with a possible D match to TRBD1 (5 bases). Germline assignment: CDR1 SGHNT and CDR2 YYREEE (reference sequence). Trimming pared 0 bases from V and 6 bases from J, leaving 12 bases between. The CDR3 is 15 residues long. The CDR3 protein is CASSLGLGAPGELFF. CDR3 DNA sequence: TGTGCCAGCAGCTTGGGTTTAGGGGCGCCCGGGGAGCTGTTTTTT.

The chain uses TRBV5-1 and TRBJ2-1, with a tentative D call TRBD1 (7 bases). Per germline, CDR1 SGHRS and CDR2 YFSETQ. The CDR3 sequence is 15 residues long. V was shortened by 0 bases and J by 4 bases, with 11 bases between the two germline ends. The CDR3 nucleotides read TGCGCCAGCAGCTTGGGACAGGGAGGTTACAATGAGCAGTTCTTC. This gives the protein CASSLGQGGYNEQFF.

The chain uses TRBV6-6 and TRBJ2-1; a weak D match, TRBD1 (6 bases). V was trimmed by 6 bases and J by 8 bases, leaving 14 bases between them. The CDR3 loop spans 13 amino acids. Germline CDR1 MNHNY, CDR2 SVGAGI (reference sequence). This chain's CDR3 is CASSKGVIYEQFF. CDR3 coding DNA: TGTGCCAGCAGCAAGGGGGTCATCTATGAGCAGTTCTTC.

The rearrangement joins TRBV5-1 to TRBJ2-5; 7 nucleotides align to TRBD2. Germline lookup yields CDR1 SGHRS and CDR2 YFSETQ. The CDR3 length is 14 residues. Germline trimming cut 3 bases from V and 5 bases from J; bases unmatched to any gene: 7. The CDR3 DNA follows: TGCGCCAGCAGCTCCGCCCTAGCGGTCGAGACCCAGTACTTC. This sequence encodes CASSSALAVETQYF. Looking up the rest from reference TRBV5-1 and TRBJ2-5 gives the full variable domain: KAGVTQTPRYLIKTRGQQVTLSCSPISGHRSVSWYQQTPGQGLQFLFEYFSETQRNKGNFPGRFSGRQFSNSRSEMNVSTLELGDSALYLCASSSALAVETQYFGPGTRLLVL.

The chain joins TRBV5-1 to TRBJ1-1; possibly TRBD1 for D (6 bases). V was trimmed by 2 bases and J by 3 bases, leaving 8 bases between them. Germline V CDR1 and CDR2: SGHRS, YFSETQ. The CDR3 extends over 13 amino acids. CDR3 loop: CASSFKGDTEAFF. In DNA form, the CDR3 reads TGCGCCAGCAGCTTTAAGGGGGACACTGAAGCTTTCTTT.

The chain recombines TRBV6-4 with TRBJ2-1, with 13 bases fitting TRBD2. The CDR3 spans 16 residues. Trimming at V came to 3 bases and at J to 9 bases, leaving 8 bases not matched to a gene. Per germline, CDR1 MRHNA and CDR2 SNTAGT. The CDR3 sequence is CASSEDTSGGAVEQFF. The CDR3, as DNA: TGTGCCAGCAGTGAGGATACTAGCGGGGGGGCCGTTGAGCAGTTCTTC.

The genes are TRBV18 and TRBJ2-1; 8 bases map to TRBD1. Germline-derived CDR1 and CDR2 are KGHSH and LQKENI. V lost 3 bases, J lost 5 bases, and 12 bases stayed unmatched. This CDR3 contains 17 residues. The CDR3 reads CASSPFVGQGADNEQFF. For the CDR3, the DNA is TGTGCCAGCTCACCTTTTGTCGGGCAGGGGGCGGACAATGAGCAGTTCTTC.

With regard to this clone: The junction departs from the called germline gene at one end, perhaps through a read error. This chain links TRBV5-1 with TRBJ1-1; 7 bases match TRBD1. CDR1 SGHRS and CDR2 YFSETQ come from the germline V gene. The CDR3 runs to 14 residues. In nucleotides, the CDR3 is TGCGCCAGCACCCGGACAGGCGTAAACACTGAAGATTTCTTT. It encodes CASTRTGVNTEDFF.

Comment on this clone: Different DNA sequences within this sample yield the same CDR3. J is TRBJ1-1 and V is TRBV18, with a tentative D call TRBD1 (5 bases). V was pared by 8 bases and J by 0 bases, with 10 bases between. The CDR3 has 13 residues. Germline assignment: CDR1 KGHSH and CDR2 LQKENI. The CDR3 sequence is CASAGQVNTEAFF. CDR3 bases: TGTGCCAGCGCGGGGCAGGTGAACACTGAAGCTTTCTTT. Combining the CDR3 with reference TRBV18 and TRBJ1-1 gives the whole variable domain NAGVMQNPRHLVRRRGQEARLRCSPMKGHSHVYWYRQLPEEGLKFMVYLQKENIIDESGMPKERFSAEFPKEGPSILRIQQVVRGDSAAYFCASAGQVNTEAFFGQGTRLTVV.

The chain recombines TRBV29-1 with TRBJ1-1, with D possibly being TRBD1 (5 bases). Germline assignment: CDR1 SQVTM and CDR2 ANQGSEA. V lost 4 bases and J 6 bases, leaving 12 bases between the germline ends. CDR3 length: 12 amino acids. The CDR3, as DNA: TGCAGCGTTGCAGGGAAAGGCGCTGAAGCTTTCTTT. Translating gives CSVAGKGAEAFF.

The chain employs TRBV4-1 and TRBJ2-5, with a possible D match to TRBD1 (5 bases). Per the germline V gene, CDR1 is MGHRA and CDR2 is YSYEKL. The CDR3 totals 16 residues. The germline V and J ends were trimmed by 1 base and 5 bases, with 17 bases remaining between them. The CDR3 region is CASSQGRRGHRETQYF. The CDR3 region has the DNA TGCGCCAGCAGCCAAGGGCGAAGGGGTCATCGGGAGACCCAGTACTTC.

The V call is TRBV28, the J call TRBJ2-7; D might be TRBD1 (6 bases). The ends were cut back, 6 bases at V and 2 bases at J, with 20 bases in the middle. Germline CDR1 and CDR2: MDHEN and SYDVKM. This CDR3 is 16 amino acids long. The chain's CDR3 is CASRNNKQGPTYEQYF. Here the CDR3 DNA reads TGTGCCAGCAGAAATAATAAGCAGGGGCCGACCTACGAGCAGTACTTC. Full variable domain (outside the CDR3, taken from reference TRBV28 and TRBJ2-7): DVKVTQSSRYLVKRTGEKVFLECVQDMDHENMFWYRQDPGLGLRLIYFSYDVKMKEKGDIPEGYSVSREKKERFSLILESASTNQTSMYLCASRNNKQGPTYEQYFGPGTRLTVT.

V usage is TRBV6-1 and J usage is TRBJ2-7; 9 positions agree with TRBD1. Germline V lookup: CDR1 MNHNS, CDR2 SASEGT. Trimming at V came to 8 bases and at J to 4 bases, leaving 6 bases not matched to a gene. The CDR3 spans 13 residues. The DNA for the CDR3 is TGTGCCAGCCAAAGCGACAGGGGGTACGAGCAGTACTTC. It yields the protein CASQSDRGYEQYF.

This rearrangement joins TRBV28 to TRBJ2-1, with D perhaps TRBD2 (7 bases). Trimming cost V 2 bases and J 2 bases, with 10 bases left between them. The CDR3 covers 15 residues. The germline V gene has CDR1 MDHEN and CDR2 SYDVKM. For the CDR3, the DNA is TGTGCCAGCAGTTTAGGGGGGGCCGCCTACAATGAGCAGTTCTTC. It specifies CASSLGGAAYNEQFF.

This chain joins TRBV4-2 and TRBJ2-7, with 7 bases identical to TRBD1. The V segment lost 3 bases and the J segment 2 bases; nucleotides outside the gene matches: 4. Germline CDR1 is LGHNA and CDR2 is YNFKEQ. The CDR3 is made up of 14 amino acids. For the CDR3, the DNA is TGTGCCAGCAGCCAGGGTCAGGGGGCCTACGAGCAGTACTTC. This sequence encodes CASSQGQGAYEQYF.

This rearrangement joins TRBV7-2 to TRBJ1-5, with D hard to call. Trimming shortened V by 4 bases and J by 5 bases, and 9 bases separated the two germline ends. The CDR3 is made up of 13 amino acids. Germline lookup yields CDR1 SGHTA and CDR2 FQGNSA. CDR3 coding DNA: TGTGCCAGCAGCTCGGTTGAAGATCAGCCCCAGCATTTT. Translation: CASSSVEDQPQHF.

This chain links TRBV7-2 with TRBJ2-7, with D maybe TRBD1 (6 bases). The CDR3 has 15 amino acids. V lost 5 bases and J lost 1, with 15 bases in between. The germline V gene has CDR1 SGHTA and CDR2 FQGNSA. CDR3 region: CASSPFSDRSYEQYF. The CDR3 DNA is TGTGCCAGCAGCCCGTTTTCCGACAGGTCCTACGAGCAGTACTTC.

J is TRBJ2-7 and V is TRBV4-1, with 9 positions matching TRBD1. CDR1 is MGHRA and CDR2 is YSYEKL in the germline V gene. This CDR3 contains 16 residues. Trimming removed 0 bases from V and 0 bases from J; junction bases left unmatched: 3. The CDR3, as DNA: TGCGCCAGCAGCCAAGATACGGGACAGGGCTCCTACGAGCAGTACTTC. Its protein is CASSQDTGQGSYEQYF.

The chain uses TRBV19 and TRBJ2-1, with D possibly TRBD1 on 5 matching bases. CDR1 LNHDA and CDR2 SQIVND come from the germline V gene (reference sequence). Trimming shortened V by 5 bases and J by 8 bases, and 22 bases separated the two germline ends. CDR3 size: 16 residues. CDR3 amino acids: CASSGPWAGRVDEQFF. The CDR3 nucleotides are TGTGCCAGTAGTGGCCCCTGGGCAGGGCGAGTTGATGAGCAGTTCTTC.

This chain joins TRBV25-1 and TRBJ2-5, with TRBD2 matching over 13 bases. V was clipped by 4 bases and J by 2 bases; unmatched bases: 4. The CDR3 totals 16 residues. Per the germline V gene, CDR1 is MGHDK and CDR2 is SYGVNS. The CDR3 sequence: CASSGGLAGVQETQYF. CDR3 DNA: TGTGCCAGCAGTGGTGGACTAGCGGGGGTTCAAGAGACCCAGTACTTC. The full variable domain, its missing parts supplied by reference TRBV25-1 and TRBJ2-5, is EADIYQTPRYLVIGTGKKITLECSQTMGHDKMYWYQQDPGMELHLIHYSYGVNSTEKGDLSSESTVSRIRTEHFPLTLESARPSHTSQYLCASSGGLAGVQETQYFGPGTRLLVL.

This rearrangement joins TRBV2 to TRBJ2-2; D possibly corresponds to TRBD1 (5 bases). Germline assignment: CDR1 SNHLY and CDR2 FYNNEI. Between the trimmed V and J ends, which lost 8 bases and 5 bases, there was a span of 6 bases. This CDR3 comprises 11 residues. Written as DNA, the CDR3 is TGTGCCAGCCAGGGTACCGGGGAGCTGTTTTTT. Its translation: CASQGTGELFF. The full variable domain, completed using reference TRBV2 and TRBJ2-2, is EPEVTQTPSHQVTQMGQEVILRCVPISNHLYFYWYRQILGQKVEFLVSFYNNEISEKSEIFDDQFSVERPDGSNFTLKIRSTKLEDSAMYFCASQGTGELFFGEGSRLTVL.

J is TRBJ1-3 and V is TRBV4-3; 8 bases map to TRBD1. This CDR3 comprises 17 residues. J was trimmed by 2 bases and V by 0 bases; bases with no gene match: 6. CDR1 is LGHNA, CDR2 YSLEER, per germline. DNA of the CDR3: TGCGCCAGCAGCCAAGATCCCAGGGGGCCCACTGGAAACACCATATATTTT. Its protein product is CASSQDPRGPTGNTIYF.